This passage covers 32 T cell receptor beta chains from one sample sequenced in a study of blood T cell repertoires in COVID-19. Assay: immunoSEQ multiplex PCR; the TCRdb copy retains only in-frame clones and omits some. This repertoire shows roughly 140,000 clones, 80% found once; its top ten account for 0.5% to 0.65%. Sequenced: peripheral blood. These receptors were taken from a man aged 60-69 years with acute or convalescent COVID-19.

Points on this clone: A junction boundary mismatches the germline segment, possibly from a read error. The gene calls are TRBV29-1 and TRBJ1-1; 11 bases fit TRBD1. CDR1 and CDR2 from the germline V gene are SQVTM and ANQGSEA. The CDR3 has 15 residues. DNA for the CDR3: TGCAGCGTTGGTAGGACAGGGGGCTCGAACACTGAAGCTCTCTTT. Its protein is CSVGRTGGSNTEALF.

This sequence joins TRBV5-1 and TRBJ1-4, with D tentatively TRBD1 (5 bases). Germline V CDR1 and CDR2: SGHRS, YFSETQ. CDR3 length: 14 residues. V dropped 0 bases and J dropped 8 bases, with 11 bases sitting between them. The DNA for the CDR3 is TGCGCCAGCAGCTTGGACGGGGGTGAGGAAAAACTGTTTTTT. This codes for CASSLDGGEEKLFF.

This sequence joins TRBV24-1 and TRBJ2-3; 9 nucleotides line up with TRBD2. Germline V gives CDR1 KGHDR, CDR2 SFDVKD. V gave up 5 bases and J gave up 4 bases; unmatched junction bases: 3. The CDR3 extends over 14 amino acids. The CDR3 region has the DNA TGTGCCACCAGTGGGCGGGGGGGCGCAGATACGCAGTATTTT. Its translation is CATSGRGGADTQYF.

The chain combines TRBV4-3 with TRBJ1-4, with a tentative D call TRBD1 (6 bases). Trimming pared 0 bases from V and 8 bases from J, leaving 16 bases between. CDR1 is LGHNA and CDR2 is YSLEER in the germline V gene. This CDR3 is 16 amino acids long. The CDR3 reads CASSQDQGQGYEKLFF. CDR3 bases: TGCGCCAGCAGCCAAGATCAGGGGCAGGGTTACGAAAAACTGTTTTTT.

V is TRBV18 and J is TRBJ2-2; 14 nucleotides align to TRBD2. Germline trimming cut 3 bases from V and 6 bases from J; bases unmatched to any gene: 6. Germline CDR1 and CDR2: KGHSH and LQKENI. This CDR3 has 17 amino acids. CDR3 bases: TGTGCCAGCTCACCCTCGGGACTAGCGGGAGTGGCCGGGGAGCTGTTTTTT. It yields the protein CASSPSGLAGVAGELFF.

The V and J genes are TRBV7-3 and TRBJ1-1, with D tentatively TRBD1 (5 bases). This CDR3 is 15 amino acids long. The germline V gene has CDR1 SGHTA and CDR2 FQGTGA. V shed 4 bases and J shed 5 bases, with 17 bases lying between them. The CDR3 sequence: CASSSGGFQGTEAFF. The CDR3 bases are TGTGCCAGCAGCTCCGGGGGGTTCCAGGGAACTGAAGCTTTCTTT. Filled out from reference TRBV7-3 and TRBJ1-1, the complete variable domain reads GAGVSQTPSNKVTEKGKYVELRCDPISGHTALYWYRQSLGQGPEFLIYFQGTGAADDSGLPNDRFFAVRPEGSVSTLKIQRTERGDSAVYLCASSSGGFQGTEAFFGQGTRLTVV.

The chain has TRBV12-3 or TRBV12-4 and TRBJ1-1, with D uncertain. The CDR3 loop spans 12 amino acids. The V end was cut by 5 bases, the J end by 4 bases, with 8 bases between. CDR3 protein: CASSTSVTEAFF. In DNA, the CDR3 is TGTGCCAGCAGTACATCAGTCACTGAAGCTTTCTTT.

This rearrangement joins TRBV7-2 to TRBJ2-1; TRBD2 agrees at 14 bases. The V gene's germline CDR1 is SGHTA and CDR2 FQGNSA. After removal of 3 bases from V and 4 bases from J, the junction contained 2 bases not matched to a gene. CDR3 length equals 16 residues. The DNA for the CDR3 is TGTGCCAGCAGCTTGACTAGCGGGGGGGGGTACAATGAGCAGTTCTTC. It encodes CASSLTSGGGYNEQFF.

This rearrangement joins TRBV12-5 to TRBJ2-3; maybe TRBD2 (5 bases). The CDR3 has 15 residues. Germline CDR1 reads LGHNT; CDR2 reads FRNRAP. Deletions cut 0 bases from V and 2 bases from J, with 9 bases between. CDR3 loop: CASGLVSGVTDTQYF. The DNA for the CDR3 is TGTGCTAGTGGTTTGGTTTCCGGGGTCACAGATACGCAGTATTTT.

The rearrangement links TRBV10-3 to TRBJ1-3, with no clear D. V lost 0 bases and J lost 0, with 6 bases in between. The germline V gene encodes CDR1 ENHRY and CDR2 SYGVKD. This CDR3 comprises 15 residues. For the CDR3, the DNA is TGTGCCATCAGTGAGTCGGAGGTCTCTGGAAACACCATATATTTT. Its translation: CAISESEVSGNTIYF.

There are a few counts of this clone. The genes are TRBV7-2 and TRBJ2-7; 8 nucleotides align to TRBD2. Per the germline V gene, CDR1 is SGHTA and CDR2 is FQGNSA. V was clipped by 3 bases and J by 4 bases; unmatched bases: 11. The CDR3 is 16 residues long. The CDR3 sequence: CASSLGPAGVRYEQYF. CDR3 bases: TGTGCCAGCAGCTTGGGTCCAGCGGGAGTAAGGTACGAGCAGTACTTC.

The genes are TRBV23-1 and TRBJ1-1, with 9 bases that match TRBD1. TRBV23-1 is designated an ORF whose function remains uncertain. The junction had 4 bases not matched to a gene; V was cut back by 1 base and J by 1 base. The CDR3 runs 16 residues. The DNA for the CDR3 is TGCGCCAGCAGTCAATGGACAGGGGATCGGAACACTGAAGCTTTCTTT. Translation: CASSQWTGDRNTEAFF.

The chain has TRBV7-2 and TRBJ2-3; 8 nucleotides line up with TRBD2. The CDR3 runs to 15 residues. CDR1 is SGHTA, CDR2 FQGNSA, per germline. V trimming: 6 bases; J trimming: 0 bases; junction bases outside the gene matches: 5. CDR3 DNA sequence: TGTGCCAGCAGTTCCAGCGGGAGTAGCACAGATACGCAGTATTTT. Translated: CASSSSGSSTDTQYF.

The chain couples TRBV4-3 to TRBJ2-3; D is possibly TRBD2 (7 bases). V was trimmed by 0 bases and J by 3 bases, leaving 13 bases between them. This CDR3 is 16 amino acids long. Germline V CDR1 and CDR2: LGHNA, YSLEER. In DNA form, the CDR3 reads TGCGCCAGCAGCCAAGATCGAGGGGGGGGTACAGATACGCAGTATTTT. Protein sequence: CASSQDRGGGTDTQYF.

This chain uses TRBV5-1 with TRBJ2-1, with 16 bases that match TRBD2. Losses at the gene ends were 2 bases for V and 6 bases for J; bases not matched to a gene: 14. The CDR3 spans 20 residues. Germline V gene lookup returns CDR1 SGHRS and CDR2 YFSETQ. CDR3 bases: TGCGCCAGCAGCTTTTCACCCGGGACTAGCGGGAGGGGAAGGGGCAATGAGCAGTTCTTC. It translates to CASSFSPGTSGRGRGNEQFF.

Of note for this clone: Other DNA sequences within the sample encode an identical CDR3. This rearrangement joins TRBV4-3 to TRBJ2-5; 9 bases agree with TRBD1. Germline V CDR1 and CDR2: LGHNA, YSLEER. The CDR3 spans 15 residues. V lost 0 bases to trimming and J lost 5 bases; unmatched junction nucleotides: 4. The CDR3 region is CASSQEQGARETQYF. In DNA form, the CDR3 reads TGCGCCAGCAGCCAAGAACAGGGGGCAAGGGAGACCCAGTACTTC.

V gene TRBV11-2 combines with J gene TRBJ1-1; a possible D gene is TRBD1 (6 bases). V was trimmed by 3 bases and J by 0 bases, leaving 11 bases between them. This CDR3 spans 15 amino acids. Germline lookup yields CDR1 SGHAT and CDR2 FQNNGV. In DNA form, the CDR3 reads TGTGCCAGCAGCTTTTCAGGGGCTCTGAACACTGAAGCTTTCTTT. This sequence encodes CASSFSGALNTEAFF. Drawing the rest from reference TRBV11-2 and TRBJ1-1, the complete variable domain is EAGVAQSPRYKIIEKRQSVAFWCNPISGHATLYWYQQILGQGPKLLIQFQNNGVVDDSQLPKDRFSAERLKGVDSTLKIQPAKLEDSAVYLCASSFSGALNTEAFFGQGTRLTVV.

This chain uses TRBV28 with TRBJ1-5; TRBD1 agrees at 10 bases. The V gene end was trimmed by 5 bases and the J gene end by 2 bases; junction bases not matched to a gene: 6. Germline loops: CDR1 MDHEN, CDR2 SYDVKM. This CDR3 spans 16 amino acids. The CDR3 DNA is TGTGCCAGCAGTCGAGGGACAGGGGTCCGCAATCAGCCCCAGCATTTT. Translated: CASSRGTGVRNQPQHF.

V is TRBV28 and J is TRBJ1-4; D remains unclear. The CDR3 extends over 16 amino acids. CDR1 and CDR2 from the germline V gene are MDHEN and SYDVKM. V was clipped by 5 bases and J by 7 bases, with 20 bases between them. The CDR3, as DNA: TGTGCCAGCAGTCGCCCTTTGCTCTCGAGAGGTGAAAAACTGTTTTTT. Protein sequence: CASSRPLLSRGEKLFF. Filled out from reference TRBV28 and TRBJ1-4, the complete variable domain reads DVKVTQSSRYLVKRTGEKVFLECVQDMDHENMFWYRQDPGLGLRLIYFSYDVKMKEKGDIPEGYSVSREKKERFSLILESASTNQTSMYLCASSRPLLSRGEKLFFGSGTQLSVL.

This clone has just one count. This chain joins TRBV27 and TRBJ1-6; tentative D call: TRBD1 (6 bases). Trimming took 5 bases from V and 0 from J, leaving 11 bases between them. The germline V gene has CDR1 MNHEY and CDR2 SMNVEV (reference sequence). This CDR3 is built from 16 residues. The CDR3, as DNA: TGTGCCAGCAGTATCCGGACAGACTCCTATAATTCACCCCTCCACTTT. This gives the protein CASSIRTDSYNSPLHF.

This clone was counted between two and nine times. CDR3 protein: CASSQERVWGSPLHF. CDR3 DNA: TGTGCCAGCAGCCAAGAGAGGGTTTGGGGTTCACCCCTCCACTTT. The chain links TRBV3-1 (or the pseudogene TRBV3-2) to TRBJ1-6; D not resolved. Trimming shortened V by 0 bases and J by 9 bases, and 12 bases separated the two germline ends. The germline CDR1 and CDR2 sequences are LGHDT and YNNKEL (reference sequence). CDR3 length: 15 amino acids.

The chain recombines TRBV4-2 with TRBJ2-1; 8 nucleotides match TRBD2. Per germline, CDR1 LGHNA and CDR2 YNFKEQ. The CDR3 is 16 amino acids. Trimming took 1 base from V and 9 from J; bases not matched to a gene: 11. This CDR3 is CASSQASGGPEGEQFF. Here the CDR3 DNA reads TGTGCCAGCAGCCAAGCGTCGGGGGGGCCGGAGGGTGAGCAGTTCTTC.

The chain uses TRBV28 and TRBJ2-5; 7 bases match TRBD2. The V and J ends lost 7 bases and 6 bases, in that order; junction bases with no gene match: 11. Germline loops: CDR1 MDHEN, CDR2 SYDVKM. The CDR3 runs to 14 residues. This CDR3 reads CASNERGGRKTQYF. The CDR3 DNA is TGTGCCAGCAACGAAAGGGGAGGGCGGAAGACCCAGTACTTC. Variable domain in full (rest from reference TRBV28 and TRBJ2-5): DVKVTQSSRYLVKRTGEKVFLECVQDMDHENMFWYRQDPGLGLRLIYFSYDVKMKEKGDIPEGYSVSREKKERFSLILESASTNQTSMYLCASNERGGRKTQYFGPGTRLLVL.

This chain uses TRBV19 with TRBJ2-1, with 10 bases lining up with TRBD2. Germline CDR1 is LNHDA and CDR2 is SQIVND (reference sequence). With 4 bases clipped from V and 5 bases from J, the junction kept 5 bases outside the gene matches. The CDR3 runs 15 residues. The CDR3 loop reads CASSRAGGNHNEQFF. For the CDR3, the DNA is TGTGCCAGTAGTAGAGCGGGAGGGAACCACAATGAGCAGTTCTTC.

The chain is built from TRBV4-2 and TRBJ1-5, with a tentative D call TRBD1 (6 bases). Germline V gives CDR1 LGHNA, CDR2 YNFKEQ. V lost 1 base and J lost 0, with 16 bases in between. The CDR3 consists of 18 residues. DNA of the CDR3: TGTGCCAGCAGCCAAGGACCGACCAGGGACAATAGCAATCAGCCCCAGCATTTT. Protein: CASSQGPTRDNSNQPQHF.

This clone was seen just once. The genes are TRBV6-5 and TRBJ2-2; D is undetermined. The CDR3 has 16 residues. Trimming cost V 0 bases and J 7 bases, with 15 bases left between them. In germline, CDR1 is MNHEY, CDR2 SVGAGI. DNA for the CDR3: TGTGCCAGCAGTTACTCGACCCCAGGTCCCATCGGGGAGCTGTTTTTT. It codes for CASSYSTPGPIGELFF.

In its sample, this clone was seen once. Different DNA sequences within this sample yield the same CDR3. The genes are TRBV7-8 and TRBJ2-3; 9 bases match TRBD2. V was pared by 2 bases and J by 2 bases, with 2 bases of the junction left unmatched. This CDR3 has 15 amino acids. Germline V lookup: CDR1 SGHVS, CDR2 FQNEAQ. The CDR3 protein is CASSLSGGPTDTQYF. CDR3 in DNA: TGTGCCAGCAGCTTAAGCGGGGGGCCCACAGATACGCAGTATTTT. Combining the CDR3 with reference TRBV7-8 and TRBJ2-3 gives the whole variable domain GAGVSQSPRYKVAKRGQDVALRCDPISGHVSLFWYQQALGQGPEFLTYFQNEAQLDKSGLPSDRFFAERPEGSVSTLKIQRTQQEDSAVYLCASSLSGGPTDTQYFGPGTRLTVL.

This chain joins TRBV19 and TRBJ1-2; possibly TRBD1 for D (6 bases). V lost 5 bases to trimming and J lost 2 bases, with 15 bases between them. The CDR3 loop spans 15 amino acids. Per germline, CDR1 LNHDA and CDR2 SQIVND (reference sequence). The CDR3 region has the DNA TGTGCCAGTAGTTCCCAGACAGGCGGAAACTATGGCTACACCTTC. It codes for CASSSQTGGNYGYTF.

The chain links TRBV4-3 to TRBJ1-4; 7 nucleotides agree with TRBD1. The CDR3 is 19 residues long. V trimming: 0 bases; J trimming: 4 bases; junction bases outside the gene matches: 14. The germline gives CDR1 LGHNA, CDR2 YSLEER. The DNA for the CDR3 is TGCGCCAGCAGCCAAGATTTAGGGGGACGACAGGGCATTAATGAAAAACTGTTTTTT. This gives the protein CASSQDLGGRQGINEKLFF.

The CDR3 sequence is CASSSINPKYEQYF. The CDR3 DNA follows: TGTGCCAGCAGTTCTATAAACCCTAAGTACGAGCAGTACTTC. This chain joins TRBV28 and TRBJ2-7; D is unclear. CDR3 length: 14 amino acids. Trimming stripped 4 bases from V and 4 bases from J, with 14 bases between. Per germline, CDR1 MDHEN and CDR2 SYDVKM.

The chain couples TRBV11-2 to TRBJ2-7, with D possibly matching TRBD2 (6 bases). The germline CDR1 and CDR2 sequences are SGHAT and FQNNGV. V shed 2 bases and J shed 4 bases, with 15 bases lying between them. The CDR3 spans 15 residues. CDR3 residues: CASSLKEGPQYEQYF. CDR3 coding DNA: TGTGCCAGCAGCTTAAAGGAGGGGCCTCAATACGAGCAGTACTTC.

The rearrangement links TRBV7-9 to TRBJ2-7; TRBD1 matches at 8 bases. The CDR3 runs 15 residues. V was clipped by 5 bases and J by 4 bases; unmatched bases: 10. Germline V CDR1 and CDR2: SEHNR, FQNEAQ (reference sequence). In DNA, the CDR3 is TGTGCCAGCAGCCTAACCGGGACAGGCGGGTACGAGCAGTACTTC. As protein: CASSLTGTGGYEQYF. The full variable domain, completed using reference TRBV7-9 and TRBJ2-7, is DTGVSQNPRHKITKRGQNVTFRCDPISEHNRLYWYRQTLGQGPEFLTYFQNEAQLEKSRLLSDRFSAERPKGSFSTLEIQRTEQGDSAMYLCASSLTGTGGYEQYFGPGTRLTVT.